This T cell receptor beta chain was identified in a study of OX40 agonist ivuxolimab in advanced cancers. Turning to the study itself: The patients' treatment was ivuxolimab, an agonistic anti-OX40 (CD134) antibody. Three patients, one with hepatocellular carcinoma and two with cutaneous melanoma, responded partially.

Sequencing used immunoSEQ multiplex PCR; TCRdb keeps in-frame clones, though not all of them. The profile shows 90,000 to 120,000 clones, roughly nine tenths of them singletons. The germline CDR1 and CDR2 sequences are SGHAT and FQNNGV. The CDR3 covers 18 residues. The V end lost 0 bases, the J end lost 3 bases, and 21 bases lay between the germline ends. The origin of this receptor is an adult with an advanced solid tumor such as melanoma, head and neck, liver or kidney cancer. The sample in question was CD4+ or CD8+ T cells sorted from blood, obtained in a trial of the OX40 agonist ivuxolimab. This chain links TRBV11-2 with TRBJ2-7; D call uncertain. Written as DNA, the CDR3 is TGTGCCAGCAGCTTAGAACCAGTGAGAAAAAGGTTTCTCTACGAGCAGTACTTC. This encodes CASSLEPVRKRFLYEQYF.